This T cell receptor (beta chain) was identified during a study of OX40 agonist ivuxolimab in advanced cancers. Study information: Patients receiving dose escalation had hepatocellular carcinoma, melanoma, renal cell or head and neck cancer.

From germline, CDR1 is LNHDA and CDR2 SQIVND (reference sequence). V lost 3 bases and J lost 4, with 21 bases in between. The CDR3 totals 17 residues. Data came from immunoSEQ multiplex PCR; TCRdb stores just in-frame clones and leaves some out. The repertoire includes fewer than 100,000 clones, roughly nine tenths of them detected once, and 9% to 10% sits in the top ten. A word on this clone: What it recognizes is unknown.

Whole-study findings and limits: Expanded clones were, on average, more numerous in CD8+ T cells than in CD4+.

This rearrangement joins TRBV19 to TRBJ2-5; the D gene could be TRBD1 or TRBD2 (7 bases each). The receptor was isolated from an adult with an advanced solid tumor such as melanoma, head and neck, liver or kidney cancer. Sequenced here: CD4+ or CD8+ T cells sorted from blood, sampled in a trial of the OX40 agonist ivuxolimab. The CDR3 region has the DNA TGTGCCAGTAGTATGGGGTCCAGGGGGGGCCTTCCAGAGACCCAGTACTTC. Protein product: CASSMGSRGGLPETQYF.